The T cell receptor beta chain described here comes from a study of blood T cell repertoires in COVID-19. Using immunoSEQ multiplex PCR, the repertoire was profiled, and TCRdb retains in-frame clones only, with some absent. The repertoire holds 270,000 or so clones, 70% to 90% seen once, with 6.6% in the top ten. Germline V gene sequence: CDR1 LNHDA, CDR2 SQIVND (reference sequence). This CDR3 has 16 amino acids. V shed 6 bases and J 3 bases; nucleotides not matched to a gene: 11. Enrolled through a virtual design, the participants were between roughly 18 and 89 years of age and came from 24 US areas. The study recruited exposed participants who had met a COVID-19 case within 2 weeks before entry. This clone was observed many times.

The gene calls are TRBV19 and TRBJ1-1; 9 nucleotides agree with TRBD1. The clonotype was recovered from a woman in her forties or fifties who had been exposed to COVID-19. The sequenced sample was PBMCs or T cells enriched from blood (not recorded which). The CDR3 coding sequence is TGTGCCAGTAGGGGGACAGGGTCAAGTCTCGACACTGAAGCTTTCTTT. It codes for CASRGTGSSLDTEAFF.